These 7 T cell receptor beta chains were all obtained from the same sample, sequenced in a study of blood T cell repertoires in COVID-19. TCRdb's table, derived via immunoSEQ multiplex PCR, lists solely in-frame clones and lacks some. Of 250,000 to 350,000 clones listed, less than 85% were seen once; the top ten hold roughly 1.5%. The specimen was peripheral blood. Receptors were obtained from a human donor with COVID-19, enrolled during active disease. The donor label of this sample is uncertain.

The chain carries TRBV7-9 and TRBJ2-1, with D maybe TRBD1 (6 bases). The CDR3 is 15 amino acids. Germline V CDR1 and CDR2: SEHNR, FQNEAQ (reference sequence). Trimming took off 5 bases at V and 1 base at J, with 12 bases between the two ends. The CDR3 loop is CASSLTGISYNEQFF. Here the CDR3 DNA reads TGTGCCAGCAGCCTAACAGGGATATCCTACAATGAGCAGTTCTTC. The whole variable domain, filled in from reference TRBV7-9 and TRBJ2-1, reads DTGVSQNPRHKITKRGQNVTFRCDPISEHNRLYWYRQTLGQGPEFLTYFQNEAQLEKSRLLSDRFSAERPKGSFSTLEIQRTEQGDSAMYLCASSLTGISYNEQFFGPGTRLTVL.

The V and J genes are TRBV28 and TRBJ2-5; 8 positions match TRBD1. Losses at the gene ends were 3 bases for V and 5 bases for J; bases not matched to a gene: 8. The CDR3 spans 15 residues. Germline V gene data show CDR1 as MDHEN and CDR2 as SYDVKM. CDR3 sequence: CASSFQGAKWETQYF. The CDR3 nucleotides are TGTGCCAGCAGTTTTCAGGGGGCGAAGTGGGAGACCCAGTACTTC.

The chain is built from TRBV19 and TRBJ1-5, with D perhaps TRBD1 (5 bases). V lost 5 bases to trimming and J lost 5 bases, with 13 bases between them. CDR3 length: 14 residues. Germline CDR1 reads LNHDA; CDR2 reads SQIVND (reference sequence). The DNA of the CDR3 is TGTGCCAGTAGTTGGAGGGGTCGCGATCAGCCCCAGCATTTT. It translates to CASSWRGRDQPQHF.

The V gene is TRBV5-5, the J gene TRBJ2-4; 9 nucleotides line up with TRBD2. V lost 4 bases to trimming and J lost 4 bases; unmatched junction nucleotides: 9. Per germline, CDR1 SGHKS and CDR2 YYEKEE (reference sequence). The CDR3 totals 16 residues. CDR3 in DNA: TGTGCCAGCAGCATAAGACTAGCGGAGTATAAAAACATTCAGTACTTC. This gives the protein CASSIRLAEYKNIQYF.

This clone has just a few counts. The V and J genes are TRBV5-6 and TRBJ1-2; 10 nucleotides match TRBD1. This CDR3 is built from 16 residues. Germline CDR1 reads SGHDT; CDR2 reads YYEEEE. V lost 4 bases, J lost 8 bases, and 14 bases stayed unmatched. CDR3 amino acids: CASSRPWTGGVGGYTF. The CDR3 bases are TGTGCCAGCAGCCGACCCTGGACAGGGGGAGTCGGCGGCTACACCTTC.

The chain carries TRBV15 and TRBJ2-5, with a tentative D call TRBD2 (5 bases). The CDR3 sequence is 14 residues long. The germline V gene has CDR1 LNHNV and CDR2 YYDKDF (reference sequence). With 1 base removed from V and 4 bases from J, the gap between germline ends came to 10 bases. CDR3 sequence: CATSRVPAGETQYF. As DNA, the CDR3 is TGTGCCACCAGCAGAGTCCCGGCGGGAGAGACCCAGTACTTC.

The V call is TRBV6-5, the J call TRBJ2-3, with no clear D. CDR1 and CDR2 (germline): MNHEY, SVGAGI. V gave up 0 bases and J gave up 8 bases, with 9 bases separating them. The CDR3 runs 13 residues. The CDR3 region is CASSYSERGTQYF. Here the CDR3 DNA reads TGTGCCAGCAGTTACTCGGAGAGAGGTACGCAGTATTTT.